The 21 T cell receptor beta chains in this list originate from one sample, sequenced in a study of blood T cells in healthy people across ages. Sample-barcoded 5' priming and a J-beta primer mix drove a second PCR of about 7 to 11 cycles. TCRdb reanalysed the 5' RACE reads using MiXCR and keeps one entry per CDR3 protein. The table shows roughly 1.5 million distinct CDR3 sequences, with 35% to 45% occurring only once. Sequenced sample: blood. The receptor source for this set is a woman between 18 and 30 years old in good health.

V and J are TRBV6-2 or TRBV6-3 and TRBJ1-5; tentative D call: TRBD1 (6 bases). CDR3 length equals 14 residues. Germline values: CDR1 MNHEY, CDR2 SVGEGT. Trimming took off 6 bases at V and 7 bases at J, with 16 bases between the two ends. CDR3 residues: CASSPRGEGQPQHF. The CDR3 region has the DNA TGTGCCAGCAGCCCTAGGGGGGAAGGACAGCCCCAGCATTTT.

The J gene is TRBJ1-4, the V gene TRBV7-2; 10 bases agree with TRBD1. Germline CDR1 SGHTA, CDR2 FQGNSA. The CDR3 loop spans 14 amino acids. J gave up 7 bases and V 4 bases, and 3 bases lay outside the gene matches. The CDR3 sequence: CASSWTGGPEKLFF. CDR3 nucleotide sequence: TGTGCCAGCAGCTGGACAGGGGGGCCTGAAAAACTGTTTTTT.

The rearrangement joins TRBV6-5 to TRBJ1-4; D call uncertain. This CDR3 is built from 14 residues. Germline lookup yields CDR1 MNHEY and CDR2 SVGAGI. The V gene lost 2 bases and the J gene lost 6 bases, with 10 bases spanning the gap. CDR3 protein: CASSYRAYYEKLFF. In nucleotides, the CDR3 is TGTGCCAGCAGTTACAGGGCGTACTATGAAAAACTGTTTTTT.

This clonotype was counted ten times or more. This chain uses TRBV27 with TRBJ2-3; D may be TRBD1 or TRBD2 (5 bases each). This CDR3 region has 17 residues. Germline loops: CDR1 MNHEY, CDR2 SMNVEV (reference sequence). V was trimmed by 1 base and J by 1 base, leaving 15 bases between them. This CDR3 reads CASSLLLPRGGTDTQYF. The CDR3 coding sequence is TGTGCCAGCAGTTTATTACTACCGAGAGGGGGCACAGATACGCAGTATTTT.

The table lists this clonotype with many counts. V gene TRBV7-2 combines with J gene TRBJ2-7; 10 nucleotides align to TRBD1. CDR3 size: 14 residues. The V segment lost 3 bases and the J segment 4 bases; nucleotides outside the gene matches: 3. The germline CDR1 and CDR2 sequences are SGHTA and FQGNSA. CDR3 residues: CASSFDRGLYEQYF. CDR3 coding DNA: TGTGCCAGCAGCTTCGACAGGGGGCTGTACGAGCAGTACTTC.

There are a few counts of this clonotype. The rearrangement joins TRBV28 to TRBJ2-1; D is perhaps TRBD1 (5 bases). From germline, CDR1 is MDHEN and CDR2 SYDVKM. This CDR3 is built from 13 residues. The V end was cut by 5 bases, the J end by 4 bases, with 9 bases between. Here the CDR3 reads CASSTRAYNEQFF. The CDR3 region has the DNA TGTGCCAGCAGTACCAGGGCGTACAATGAGCAGTTCTTC.

In nucleotides, the CDR3 is TGTGCCAGCAGCTTCCTACAGACTAATGAAAAACTGTTTTTT. It translates to CASSFLQTNEKLFF. The genes are TRBV7-9 and TRBJ1-4; unclear D gene. Between the trimmed V and J ends, which lost 3 bases and 2 bases, there was a span of 7 bases. This CDR3 spans 14 amino acids. Germline values: CDR1 SEHNR, CDR2 FQNEAQ (reference sequence).

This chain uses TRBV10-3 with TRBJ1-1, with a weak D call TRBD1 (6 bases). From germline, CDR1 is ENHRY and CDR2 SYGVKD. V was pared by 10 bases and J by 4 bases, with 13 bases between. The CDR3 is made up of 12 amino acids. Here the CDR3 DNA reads TGTGCCAGGAGGGGGGAAAGCACTGAAGCTTTCTTT. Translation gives CARRGESTEAFF.

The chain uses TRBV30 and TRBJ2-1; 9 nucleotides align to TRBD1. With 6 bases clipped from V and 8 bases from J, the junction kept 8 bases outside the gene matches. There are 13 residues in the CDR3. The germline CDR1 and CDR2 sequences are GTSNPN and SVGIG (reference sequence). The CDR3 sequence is CACSGQGSDEQFF. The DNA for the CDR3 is TGTGCCTGCTCGGGACAGGGAAGCGATGAGCAGTTCTTC.

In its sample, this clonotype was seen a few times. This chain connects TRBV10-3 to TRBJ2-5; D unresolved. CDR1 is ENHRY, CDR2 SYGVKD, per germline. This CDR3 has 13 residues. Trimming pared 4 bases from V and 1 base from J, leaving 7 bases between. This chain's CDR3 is CAISGGVQETQYF. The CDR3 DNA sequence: TGTGCCATCAGTGGTGGGGTCCAAGAGACCCAGTACTTC.

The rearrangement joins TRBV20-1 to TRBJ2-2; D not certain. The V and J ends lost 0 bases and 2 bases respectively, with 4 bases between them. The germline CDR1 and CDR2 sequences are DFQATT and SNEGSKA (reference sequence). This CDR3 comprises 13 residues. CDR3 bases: TGCAGTGCTAGAGAGATTAACACCGGGGAGCTGTTTTTT. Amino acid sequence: CSAREINTGELFF.

CDR3 amino acids: CASSVANEQFF. The CDR3 DNA is TGTGCCAGCAGCGTCGCCAATGAGCAGTTCTTC. This chain links TRBV9 with TRBJ2-1; no reliable D call. Trimming took 2 bases from V and 6 from J, leaving 3 bases between them. This CDR3 is 11 amino acids long. Germline-derived CDR1 and CDR2 are SGDLS and YYNGEE.

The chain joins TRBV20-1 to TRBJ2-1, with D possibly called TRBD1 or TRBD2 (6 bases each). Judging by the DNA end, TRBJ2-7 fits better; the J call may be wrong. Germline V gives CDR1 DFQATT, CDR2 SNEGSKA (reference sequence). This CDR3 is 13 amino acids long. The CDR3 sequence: CSAQQGLNNEQYF. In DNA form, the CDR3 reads TGCAGTGCCCAACAGGGACTCAACAATGAGCAGTACTTC.

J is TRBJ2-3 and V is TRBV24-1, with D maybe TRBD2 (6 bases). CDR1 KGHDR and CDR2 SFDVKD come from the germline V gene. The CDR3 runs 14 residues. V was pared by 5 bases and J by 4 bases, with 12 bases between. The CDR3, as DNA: TGTGCCACCAGTGCGAGCGGGTACCCAGATACGCAGTATTTT. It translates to CATSASGYPDTQYF.

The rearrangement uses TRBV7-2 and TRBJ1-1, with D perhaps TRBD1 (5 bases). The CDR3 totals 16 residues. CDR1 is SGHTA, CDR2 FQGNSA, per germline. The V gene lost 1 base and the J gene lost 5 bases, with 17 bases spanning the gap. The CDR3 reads CASSLDPLGTLTEAFF. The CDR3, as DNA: TGTGCCAGCAGCTTAGACCCCTTGGGGACTCTGACTGAAGCTTTCTTT.

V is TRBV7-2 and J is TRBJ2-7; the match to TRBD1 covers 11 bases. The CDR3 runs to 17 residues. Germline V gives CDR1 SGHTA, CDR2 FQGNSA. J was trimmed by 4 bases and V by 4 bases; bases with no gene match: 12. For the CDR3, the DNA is TGTGCCAGCAGCTACTTCCCAGCCGGGACAGGGGGTTACGAGCAGTACTTC. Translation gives CASSYFPAGTGGYEQYF.

CDR3 loop: CASSPRGQSSYNEQFF. The CDR3 nucleotides read TGTGCCAGCAGCCCCCGAGGACAGAGCTCCTACAATGAGCAGTTCTTC. The genes are TRBV9 and TRBJ2-1, with D tentatively TRBD1 (6 bases). Trimming shortened V by 4 bases and J by 0 bases, and 14 bases separated the two germline ends. Germline CDR1 reads SGDLS; CDR2 reads YYNGEE. This CDR3 is built from 16 residues. Full variable domain (rest looked up from reference TRBV9 and TRBJ2-1): DSGVTQTPKHLITATGQRVTLRCSPRSGDLSVYWYQQSLDQGLQFLIQYYNGEERAKGNILERFSAQQFPDLHSELNLSSLELGDSALYFCASSPRGQSSYNEQFFGPGTRLTVL.

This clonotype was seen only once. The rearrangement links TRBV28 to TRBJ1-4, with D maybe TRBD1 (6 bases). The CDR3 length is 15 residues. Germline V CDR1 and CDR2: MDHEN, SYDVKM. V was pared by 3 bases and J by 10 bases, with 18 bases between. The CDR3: CASSLLTGNSGKLFF. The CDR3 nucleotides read TGTGCCAGCAGTTTGCTTACAGGGAATTCTGGAAAACTGTTTTTT.

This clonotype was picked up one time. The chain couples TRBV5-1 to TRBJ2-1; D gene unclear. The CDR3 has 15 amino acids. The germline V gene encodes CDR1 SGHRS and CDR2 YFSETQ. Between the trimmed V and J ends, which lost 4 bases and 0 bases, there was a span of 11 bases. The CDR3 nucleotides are TGCGCCAGCAGCGGTGAGGCCCGCTCCTACAATGAGCAGTTCTTC. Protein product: CASSGEARSYNEQFF.

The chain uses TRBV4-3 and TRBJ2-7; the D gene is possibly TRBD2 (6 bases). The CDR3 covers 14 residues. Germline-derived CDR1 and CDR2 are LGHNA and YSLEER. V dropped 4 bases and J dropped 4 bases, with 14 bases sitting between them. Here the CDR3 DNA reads TGCGCCAGCAGCCGAACGCCGGGACTTTACGAGCAGTACTTC. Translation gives CASSRTPGLYEQYF.

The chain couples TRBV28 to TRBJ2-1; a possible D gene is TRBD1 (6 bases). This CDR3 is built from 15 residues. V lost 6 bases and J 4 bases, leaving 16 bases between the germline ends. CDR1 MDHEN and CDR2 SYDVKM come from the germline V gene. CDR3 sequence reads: CASRPSLGAYNEQFF. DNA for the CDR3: TGTGCCAGCAGGCCCTCCTTGGGGGCATACAATGAGCAGTTCTTC.